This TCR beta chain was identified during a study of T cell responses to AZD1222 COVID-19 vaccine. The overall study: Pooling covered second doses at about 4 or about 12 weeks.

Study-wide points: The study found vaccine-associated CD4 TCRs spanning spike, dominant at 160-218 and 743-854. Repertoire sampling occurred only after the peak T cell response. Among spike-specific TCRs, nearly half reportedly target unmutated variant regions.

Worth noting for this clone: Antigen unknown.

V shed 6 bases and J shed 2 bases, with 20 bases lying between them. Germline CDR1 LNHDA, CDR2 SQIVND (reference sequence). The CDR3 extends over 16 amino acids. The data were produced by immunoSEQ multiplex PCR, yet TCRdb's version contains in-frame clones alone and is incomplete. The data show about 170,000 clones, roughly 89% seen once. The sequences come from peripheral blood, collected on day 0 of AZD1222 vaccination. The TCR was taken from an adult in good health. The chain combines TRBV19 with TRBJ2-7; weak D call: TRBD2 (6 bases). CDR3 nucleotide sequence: TGTGCCAGTAGCCCCGGGGGAGAATTGTTCGCCTACGAGCAGTACTTC. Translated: CASSPGGELFAYEQYF.